One and the same sample provided the 16 T cell receptor beta chains below, sequenced in a study of shared clonotypes between healthy human individuals. Positively selected for CCR7, the CD45RO-negative cells used as naive CD8 cells excluded terminally differentiated effector memory CD45RA+ cells. The method was immunoSEQ multiplex PCR; TCRdb's version includes in-frame clones alone and lacks a portion of them. The sample yields about 2 million clones, roughly 94% seen once. Source material: naive CD8+ T cells sorted from blood. The receptor source for this set is a man aged 18 to 29 in good health.

A note on this clone: The same CDR3 also results from other DNA sequences found in this sample. The chain recombines TRBV11-2 with TRBJ2-7; D perhaps matches TRBD1 (6 bases). This CDR3 is built from 12 residues. V was pared by 3 bases and J by 5 bases, with 8 bases between. Germline V gives CDR1 SGHAT, CDR2 FQNNGV. The chain's CDR3 is CASSLTGNEQYF. CDR3 nucleotide sequence: TGTGCCAGCAGCTTGACAGGCAACGAGCAGTACTTC. Drawing the rest from reference TRBV11-2 and TRBJ2-7, the complete variable domain is EAGVAQSPRYKIIEKRQSVAFWCNPISGHATLYWYQQILGQGPKLLIQFQNNGVVDDSQLPKDRFSAERLKGVDSTLKIQPAKLEDSAVYLCASSLTGNEQYFGPGTRLTVT.

The chain recombines TRBV12-5 with TRBJ2-7; a weak D match, TRBD2 (6 bases). Germline V gene data show CDR1 as LGHNT and CDR2 as FRNRAP. CDR3 length: 13 residues. Trimming cost V 5 bases and J 3 bases, with 11 bases left between them. The CDR3 nucleotides read TGTGCTAGTGGTCCTTCTAGCGTCTACGAGCAGTACTTC. Its translation: CASGPSSVYEQYF.

This clone has a single count. The chain carries TRBV30 and TRBJ2-7, with D perhaps TRBD2 (5 bases). CDR3 size: 14 residues. Germline V lookup: CDR1 GTSNPN, CDR2 SVGIG (reference sequence). V shed 2 bases and J shed 1 base, with 12 bases lying between them. The CDR3, as DNA: TGTGCCTGGAGTACAAGTAGCGTTTCCTACGAGCAGTACTTC. Translation gives CAWSTSSVSYEQYF.

V and J are TRBV13 and TRBJ2-2; D gene unclear. This CDR3 region has 16 residues. The V end lost 4 bases, the J end lost 0 bases, and 12 bases lay between the germline ends. Germline values: CDR1 PRHDT, CDR2 FYEKMQ (reference sequence). The CDR3 coding sequence is TGTGCCAGCAGCTCTTGGACGGCCACGAACACCGGGGAGCTGTTTTTT. Translation: CASSSWTATNTGELFF.

The J gene is TRBJ2-5, the V gene TRBV6-6; possible D gene TRBD1, 6 bases. Germline V lookup: CDR1 MNHNY, CDR2 SVGAGI (reference sequence). V was cut by 7 bases and J by 3 bases, with 21 bases left in between. The CDR3 runs to 16 residues. For the CDR3, the DNA is TGTGCCAGCACCCCTGGGTCAGGGGCCGGCGAAGAGACCCAGTACTTC. Protein product: CASTPGSGAGEETQYF.

The J gene is TRBJ2-2, the V gene TRBV7-9; 8 bases are a match to TRBD2. Germline V CDR1 and CDR2: SEHNR, FQNEAQ (reference sequence). V was clipped by 5 bases and J by 7 bases; unmatched bases: 15. The CDR3 has 17 amino acids. CDR3 bases: TGTGCCAGCAGCCATGAGGACGCGGGGGGCCAGAACGGGGAGCTGTTTTTT. Protein sequence: CASSHEDAGGQNGELFF.

The CDR3 DNA follows: TGTGCCATGCTTGGGGCCAACGTCCTGACTTTC. Encoded protein: CAMLGANVLTF. The chain couples TRBV10-3 to TRBJ2-6; the D is unclear. CDR3 size: 11 residues. V dropped 9 bases and J dropped 3 bases, with 3 bases sitting between them. In germline, CDR1 is ENHRY, CDR2 SYGVKD.

The chain has TRBV12-5 and TRBJ2-3; TRBD1 agrees at 7 bases. V lost 1 base and J lost 7; bases outside the gene matches: 5. The CDR3 extends over 14 amino acids. Germline V gene sequence: CDR1 LGHNT, CDR2 FRNRAP. The DNA of the CDR3 is TGTGCTAGTGGTTTGGGGGACAGCCTTTATACGCAGTATTTT. Translated, it gives CASGLGDSLYTQYF. Full variable domain (missing parts from reference TRBV12-5 and TRBJ2-3): DARVTQTPRHKVTEMGQEVTMRCQPILGHNTVFWYRQTMMQGLELLAYFRNRAPLDDSGMPKDRFSAEMPDATLATLKIQPSEPRDSAVYFCASGLGDSLYTQYFGPGTRLTVL.

V and J are TRBV5-4 and TRBJ2-2; a weak D match, TRBD2 (5 bases). Germline V gene data show CDR1 as SGHNT and CDR2 as YYREEE (reference sequence). Trimming took off 2 bases at V and 8 bases at J, with 10 bases between the two ends. CDR3 length equals 13 residues. The CDR3, as DNA: TGTGCCAGCAGCTTCGGGGTGATGGGGGAGCTGTTTTTT. Amino acid sequence: CASSFGVMGELFF.

The V and J genes are TRBV18 and TRBJ1-6, with 11 bases identical to TRBD1. The V gene's germline CDR1 is KGHSH and CDR2 LQKENI. The V gene end was trimmed by 3 bases and the J gene end by 9 bases; junction bases not matched to a gene: 1. CDR3 length: 14 residues. The CDR3 reads CASSPDRGLSPLHF. The CDR3 coding sequence is TGTGCCAGCTCACCGGACAGGGGGCTTTCACCCCTCCACTTT.

With respect to this clone: Different DNA sequences within this sample yield the same CDR3. The J gene is TRBJ2-7, the V gene TRBV9; D might be TRBD1 (7 bases). V gave up 2 bases and J gave up 3 bases, with 12 bases separating them. Germline assignment: CDR1 SGDLS and CDR2 YYNGEE. The CDR3 runs 14 residues. CDR3 region: CASSVGGQNYEQYF. The CDR3 DNA follows: TGTGCCAGCAGCGTGGGGGGACAGAACTACGAGCAGTACTTC.

This chain connects TRBV10-3 to TRBJ2-6, with a tentative D call TRBD1 (6 bases). Per germline, CDR1 ENHRY and CDR2 SYGVKD. Trimming left V 8 bases short and J 0 bases short, with 8 bases between. This CDR3 is built from 14 residues. In DNA, the CDR3 is TGTGCCATCGAACAGGGCTCTGGGGCCAACGTCCTGACTTTC. Translation: CAIEQGSGANVLTF.

The rearrangement joins TRBV27 to TRBJ1-2; D perhaps matches TRBD1 (5 bases). This CDR3 has 15 amino acids. The germline V gene encodes CDR1 MNHEY and CDR2 SMNVEV (reference sequence). Trimming shortened V by 3 bases and J by 3 bases, and 14 bases separated the two germline ends. The CDR3 loop reads CASSFSKGLYYGYTF. CDR3 in DNA: TGTGCCAGCAGTTTCAGTAAGGGGTTGTACTATGGCTACACCTTC.

The chain links TRBV27 to TRBJ2-1; the D gene is possibly TRBD2 (5 bases). Between the trimmed V and J ends, which lost 5 bases and 6 bases, there was a span of 11 bases. The CDR3 extends over 13 amino acids. Looked up from germline, CDR1 is MNHEY and CDR2 is SMNVEV (reference sequence). As DNA, the CDR3 is TGTGCCAGCAGTCCATTTGGACTCAATGAGCAGTTCTTC. Its protein is CASSPFGLNEQFF.

The chain carries TRBV7-2 and TRBJ2-3; unclear D gene. The V end was cut by 1 base, the J end by 6 bases, with 17 bases between. Germline assignment: CDR1 SGHTA and CDR2 FQGNSA. The length of the CDR3 is 16 residues. The CDR3 bases are TGTGCCAGCAGCTTAGTATATCCCGTAGGATGGGATACGCAGTATTTT. Protein sequence: CASSLVYPVGWDTQYF.

The rearrangement uses TRBV30 and TRBJ2-7, with D possibly TRBD1 on 6 matching bases. The V and J ends lost 3 bases and 5 bases respectively, with 17 bases between them. The CDR3 is 14 residues long. The germline CDR1 and CDR2 sequences are GTSNPN and SVGIG (reference sequence). The CDR3 bases are TGTGCCTGGAGCGACACAGGGCTTGCGGACGAGCAGTACTTC. It yields the protein CAWSDTGLADEQYF.